This T cell receptor beta chain was captured by sequencing in a study of glioma-infiltrating T cells after dendritic cell vaccination. Sequenced by immunoSEQ multiplex PCR; TCRdb stores in-frame clones only, minus some. Here the sample spans fewer than 40,000 clones, roughly 90% being singletons. CDR1 is KGHSH and CDR2 is LQKENI in the germline V gene. This CDR3 has 15 amino acids. V lost 3 bases to trimming and J lost 3 bases, with 11 bases between them. This TCR was recovered from a human donor with glioblastoma. Here the sequenced sample was blood, taken before dendritic cell vaccination. V usage is TRBV18 and J usage is TRBJ1-4; possibly TRBD1 for D (5 bases). The chain's CDR3 is CASSPTAQANEKLFF. As DNA, the CDR3 is TGTGCCAGCTCACCTACAGCACAGGCTAATGAAAAACTGTTTTTT.